This T cell receptor beta chain was identified during a study of sequential checkpoint blockade in melanoma. Study details: After both sequences, patients received maintenance nivolumab. Under 25 patients had matched tumor biopsies before treatment and at week 13 after nivolumab or ipilimumab alone.

Treatment denoted: randomized to nivolumab then ipilimumab (arm A) or the reverse (arm B). TCRdb's table, derived via immunoSEQ multiplex PCR, lists solely in-frame clones and lacks some. The data hold 37,000 or so clones, with more than 25% observed a single time. This receptor was taken from a human donor with melanoma. This specimen consisted of tumor tissue (inferred from file names), obtained from a patient given nivolumab and ipilimumab in sequence.

CDR3 residues: CATSFGRHNEQFF. The CDR3 coding sequence is TGTGCCACATCGTTTGGGCGCCACAATGAGCAGTTCTTC. The chain has TRBV6-8 and TRBJ2-1; the D is unclear. V was clipped by 10 bases and J by 5 bases, with 15 bases between them. In germline, CDR1 is MNHGY, CDR2 SAAAGT. The CDR3 is made up of 13 amino acids.